Described below is a single TCR beta chain sequence and its context. The data stem from a study of shared clonotypes between healthy human individuals. Per the germline V gene, CDR1 is SGHAT and CDR2 is FQNNGV. Germline trimming cut 1 base from V and 7 bases from J; bases unmatched to any gene: 7. The CDR3 has 15 amino acids. Here immunoSEQ multiplex PCR was the method, and the copy in TCRdb shows in-frame clones only, minus some. The sample contains 650,000 to 700,000 clones, 90% of which appear only once. The TCR sequence derives from a man in his late teens or twenties in good health. Some clones in this sample may be carry-over from other donors' samples. Sequenced sample: memory CD8+ T cells from PBMCs. The subset is: CD45RO+ cells pooled with CCR7-negative TemRA cells. The chain combines TRBV11-2 with TRBJ1-1; 9 nucleotides match TRBD1. The CDR3 reads CASSLGGTGRVEAFF. CDR3 nucleotide sequence: TGTGCCAGCAGCTTAGGCGGGACAGGGAGGGTTGAAGCTTTCTTT.